The 8 T cell receptor beta chains below were found in one sample sequenced in a study of CD8+ T cells in alopecia areata. cDNA reverse transcribed from extracted RNA served as the sequencing template. TCRdb's copy holds only in-frame clones and misses some; the assay was immunoSEQ multiplex PCR. The repertoire holds more than 85,000 clones, with under 70% as singletons. Treatment here: oral pan-JAK inhibitor, 5-10 mg twice daily. The input for sequencing was CD8+ T cells sorted from blood, taken at week 4, from a patient treated with tofacitinib. These TCRs come from a human donor with alopecia areata.

Worth noting for this clone: One end of the junction varies from germline; a read error may be responsible. This chain uses TRBV5-6 with TRBJ2-7; D not certain. This CDR3 has 15 amino acids. CDR1 and CDR2 (germline): SGHDT, YYEEEE. The chain's CDR3 is CASSLEVGSSYEQYF. Here the CDR3 DNA reads TGTGCCAGCAGCTTGGAAGTGGGTAGCTCCTATGAGCAGTACTTC. The whole variable domain, filled in from reference TRBV5-6 and TRBJ2-7, reads DAGVTQSPTHLIKTRGQQVTLRCSPKSGHDTVSWYQQALGQGPQFIFQYYEEEERQRGNFPDRFSGHQFPNYSSELNVNALLLGDSALYLCASSLEVGSSYEQYFGPGTRLTVT.

The chain is built from TRBV10-3 and TRBJ2-7, with D possibly matching TRBD2 (7 bases). This CDR3 spans 12 amino acids. V lost 10 bases and J 5 bases, leaving 15 bases between the germline ends. The germline V gene encodes CDR1 ENHRY and CDR2 SYGVKD. CDR3 region: CATRWEGDEQYF. CDR3 nucleotide sequence: TGTGCCACGCGCTGGGAGGGGGACGAGCAGTACTTC.

This clone was counted only a few times. This chain uses TRBV30 with TRBJ2-7; 9 bases fit TRBD2. The length of the CDR3 is 14 residues. Germline V gene lookup returns CDR1 GTSNPN and CDR2 SVGIG (reference sequence). J gave up 3 bases and V 0 bases, and 3 bases lay outside the gene matches. CDR3 loop: CAWSVLSGSYEQYF. CDR3 coding DNA: TGTGCCTGGAGTGTACTTAGCGGGAGCTACGAGCAGTACTTC.

The rearrangement joins TRBV28 to TRBJ1-1, with D perhaps matching TRBD1 (5 bases). This CDR3 region has 15 residues. CDR1 and CDR2 from the germline V gene are MDHEN and SYDVKM. V shed 3 bases and J shed 0 bases, with 11 bases lying between them. CDR3 nucleotide sequence: TGTGCCAGCAGTTTCCGGGGCGGGATGAACACTGAAGCTTTCTTT. It encodes CASSFRGGMNTEAFF.

V usage is TRBV30 and J usage is TRBJ2-7; 8 nucleotides line up with TRBD1. The CDR3 covers 14 residues. The ends lost 0 bases at V and 6 bases at J; junction bases unmatched: 7. Germline CDR1 is GTSNPN and CDR2 is SVGIG (reference sequence). The CDR3 coding sequence is TGTGCCTGGAGTGTACCCCCAGGGGGCTTCGAGCAGTACTTC. Translated, it gives CAWSVPPGGFEQYF.

The sample holds many counts of this clone. This rearrangement joins TRBV9 to TRBJ2-1; unclear D gene. CDR1 and CDR2 from the germline V gene are SGDLS and YYNGEE. The CDR3 length is 12 residues. Trimming stripped 0 bases from V and 10 bases from J, with 8 bases between. The CDR3 spells CASSVGGREQFF. CDR3 nucleotides: TGTGCCAGCAGCGTAGGTGGCCGGGAGCAGTTCTTC.

The chain is built from TRBV29-1 and TRBJ2-3; 7 bases are a match to TRBD1. CDR3 size: 17 residues. CDR1 and CDR2 (germline): SQVTM, ANQGSEA. V was pared by 1 base and J by 3 bases, with 13 bases of the junction left unmatched. The CDR3 region has the DNA TGCAGCGTTGAAGGGATTTTAGGTCCACAGGGGACAGATACGCAGTATTTT. The encoded protein is CSVEGILGPQGTDTQYF.

This clone was recorded only once. The chain uses TRBV4-1 and TRBJ2-5, with 12 bases matching TRBD2. V lost 4 bases and J lost 5; bases outside the gene matches: 5. CDR1 MGHRA and CDR2 YSYEKL come from the germline V gene. This CDR3 spans 15 amino acids. The CDR3: CASSPLTSGRETQYF. The CDR3 DNA is TGCGCCAGCAGCCCCCTAACTAGCGGGAGGGAGACCCAGTACTTC.